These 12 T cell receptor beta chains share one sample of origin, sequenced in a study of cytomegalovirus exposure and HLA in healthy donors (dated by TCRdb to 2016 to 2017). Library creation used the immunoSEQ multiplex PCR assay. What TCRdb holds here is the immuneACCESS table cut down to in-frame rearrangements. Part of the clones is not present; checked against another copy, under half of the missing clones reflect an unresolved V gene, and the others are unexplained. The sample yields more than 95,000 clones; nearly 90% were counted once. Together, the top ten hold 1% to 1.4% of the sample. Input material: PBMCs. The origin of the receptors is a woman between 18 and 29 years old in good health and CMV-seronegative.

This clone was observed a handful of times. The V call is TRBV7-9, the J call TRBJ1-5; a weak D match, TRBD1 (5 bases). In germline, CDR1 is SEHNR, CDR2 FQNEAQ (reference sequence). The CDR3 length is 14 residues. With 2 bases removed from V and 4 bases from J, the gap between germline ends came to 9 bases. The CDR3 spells CASSLSRGNQPQHF. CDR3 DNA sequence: TGTGCCAGCAGCTTAAGTCGGGGGAATCAGCCCCAGCATTTT.

The CDR3 sequence is CASSQGAGGTYNEQFF. The CDR3 region has the DNA TGCGCCAGCAGCCAAGGTGCGGGCGGTACCTACAATGAGCAGTTCTTC. The V call is TRBV4-3, the J call TRBJ2-1; D may be TRBD2 (5 bases). Germline V CDR1 and CDR2: LGHNA, YSLEER. The germline V and J ends were trimmed by 1 base and 2 bases, with 12 bases remaining between them. CDR3 length: 16 residues.

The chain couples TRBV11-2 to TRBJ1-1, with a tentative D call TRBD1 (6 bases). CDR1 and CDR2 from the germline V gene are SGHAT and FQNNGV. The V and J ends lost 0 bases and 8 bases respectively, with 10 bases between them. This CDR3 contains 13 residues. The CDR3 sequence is CASSLDRGIEAFF. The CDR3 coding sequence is TGTGCCAGCAGCTTAGACAGGGGAATCGAAGCTTTCTTT.

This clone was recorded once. CDR3 protein: CASSSPGHLMNTEAFF. DNA for the CDR3: TGTGCCAGCAGCTCGCCAGGACACCTCATGAACACTGAAGCTTTCTTT. The chain employs TRBV7-9 and TRBJ1-1, with D possibly being TRBD1 (5 bases). The CDR3 is 16 amino acids. Germline lookup yields CDR1 SEHNR and CDR2 FQNEAQ (reference sequence). V shed 4 bases and J shed 0 bases, with 15 bases lying between them.

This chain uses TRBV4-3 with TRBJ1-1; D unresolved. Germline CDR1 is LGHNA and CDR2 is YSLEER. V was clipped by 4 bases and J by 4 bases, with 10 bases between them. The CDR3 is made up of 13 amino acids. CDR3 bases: TGCGCCAGCAGCCGAGCCGTTGGCACTGAAGCTTTCTTT. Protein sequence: CASSRAVGTEAFF.

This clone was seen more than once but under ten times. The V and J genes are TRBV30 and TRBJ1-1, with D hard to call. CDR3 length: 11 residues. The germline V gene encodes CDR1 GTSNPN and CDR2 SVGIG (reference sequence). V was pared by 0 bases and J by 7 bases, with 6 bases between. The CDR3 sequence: CAWSVLSEAFF. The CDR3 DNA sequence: TGTGCCTGGAGTGTACTGAGTGAAGCTTTCTTT.

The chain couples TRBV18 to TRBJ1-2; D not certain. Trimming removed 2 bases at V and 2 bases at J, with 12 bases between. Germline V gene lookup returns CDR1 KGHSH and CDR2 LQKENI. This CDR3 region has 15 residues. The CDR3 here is CASSPTPSTNYGYTF. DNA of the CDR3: TGTGCCAGCTCACCAACCCCATCGACAAACTATGGCTACACCTTC.

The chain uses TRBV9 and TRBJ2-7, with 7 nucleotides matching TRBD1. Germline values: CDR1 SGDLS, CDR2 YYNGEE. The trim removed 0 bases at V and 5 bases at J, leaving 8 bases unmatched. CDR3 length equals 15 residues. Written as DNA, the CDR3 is TGTGCCAGCAGCGTAGAAGGACAGGTGGTCGACGAGCAGTACTTC. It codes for CASSVEGQVVDEQYF.

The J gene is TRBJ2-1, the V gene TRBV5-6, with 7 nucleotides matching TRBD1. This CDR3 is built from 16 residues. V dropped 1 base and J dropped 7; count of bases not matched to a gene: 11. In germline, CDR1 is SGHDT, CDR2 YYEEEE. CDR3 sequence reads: CASSLPGTAIGNEQFF. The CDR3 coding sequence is TGTGCCAGCAGCTTGCCGGGGACAGCTATTGGGAATGAGCAGTTCTTC.

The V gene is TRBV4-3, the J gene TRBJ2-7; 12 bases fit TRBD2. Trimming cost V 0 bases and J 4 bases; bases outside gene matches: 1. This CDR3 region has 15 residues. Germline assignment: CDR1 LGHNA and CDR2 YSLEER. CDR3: CASSQDTSGRYEQYF. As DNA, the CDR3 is TGCGCCAGCAGCCAAGACACTAGCGGGAGGTACGAGCAGTACTTC.

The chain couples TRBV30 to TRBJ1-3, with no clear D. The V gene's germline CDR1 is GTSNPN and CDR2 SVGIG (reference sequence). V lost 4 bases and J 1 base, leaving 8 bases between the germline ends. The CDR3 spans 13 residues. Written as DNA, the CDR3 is TGTGCCTGGAACATAAAGTCTGGAAACACCATATATTTT. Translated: CAWNIKSGNTIYF.

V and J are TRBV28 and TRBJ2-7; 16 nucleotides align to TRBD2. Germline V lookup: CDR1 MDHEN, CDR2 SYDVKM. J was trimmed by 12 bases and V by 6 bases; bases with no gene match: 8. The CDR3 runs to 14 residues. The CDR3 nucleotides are TGTGCCAGCAGCCCCGGGACTAGCGGGAGGGCCGGGTACTTC. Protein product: CASSPGTSGRAGYF. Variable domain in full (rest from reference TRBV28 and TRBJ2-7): DVKVTQSSRYLVKRTGEKVFLECVQDMDHENMFWYRQDPGLGLRLIYFSYDVKMKEKGDIPEGYSVSREKKERFSLILESASTNQTSMYLCASSPGTSGRAGYFGPGTRLTVT.